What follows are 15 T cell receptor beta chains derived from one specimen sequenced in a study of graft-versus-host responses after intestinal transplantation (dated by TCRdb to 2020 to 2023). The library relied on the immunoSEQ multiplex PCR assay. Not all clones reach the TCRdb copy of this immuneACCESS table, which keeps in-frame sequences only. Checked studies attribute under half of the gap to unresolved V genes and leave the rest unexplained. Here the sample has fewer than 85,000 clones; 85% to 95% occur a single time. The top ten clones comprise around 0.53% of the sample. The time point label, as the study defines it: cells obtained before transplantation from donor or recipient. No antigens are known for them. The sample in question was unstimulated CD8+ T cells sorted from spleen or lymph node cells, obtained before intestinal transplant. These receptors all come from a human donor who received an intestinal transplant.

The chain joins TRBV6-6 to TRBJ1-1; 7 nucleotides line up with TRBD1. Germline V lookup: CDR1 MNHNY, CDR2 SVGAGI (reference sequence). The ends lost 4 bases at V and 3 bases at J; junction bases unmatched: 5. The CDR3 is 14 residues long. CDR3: CASSFARGDTEAFF. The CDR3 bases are TGTGCCAGCAGTTTTGCCAGGGGGGACACTGAAGCTTTCTTT.

CDR3 coding DNA: TGTGCCAGCAGTTTCGCAGGGAGCTCCTACGAGCAGTACTTC. Residues: CASSFAGSSYEQYF. The V gene is TRBV28, the J gene TRBJ2-7; D could derive from TRBD1 or TRBD2 (5 bases each). Germline CDR1 MDHEN, CDR2 SYDVKM. Deletions cut 3 bases from V and 0 bases from J, with 9 bases between. The CDR3 runs to 14 residues.

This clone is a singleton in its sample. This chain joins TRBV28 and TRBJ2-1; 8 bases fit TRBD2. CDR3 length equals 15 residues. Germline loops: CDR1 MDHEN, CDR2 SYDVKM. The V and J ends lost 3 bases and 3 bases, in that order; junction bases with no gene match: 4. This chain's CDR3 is CASSFDSGIYNEQFF. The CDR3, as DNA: TGTGCCAGCAGTTTCGATAGCGGGATCTACAATGAGCAGTTCTTC.

The CDR3 bases are TGTGCCAGCCATTTCGACGTTTACAATGAGCAGTTCTTC. The encoded protein is CASHFDVYNEQFF. The gene calls are TRBV18 and TRBJ2-1, with D uncertain. The CDR3 length is 13 residues. Germline V lookup: CDR1 KGHSH, CDR2 LQKENI. V shed 8 bases and J shed 4 bases, with 12 bases lying between them.

The CDR3, as DNA: TGTGCCTCCGCGGGGGGCTCCTACAATGAGCAGTTCTTC. Its protein is CASAGGSYNEQFF. The chain has TRBV2 and TRBJ2-1; 8 bases line up with TRBD2. V lost 11 bases, J lost 0 bases, and 3 bases stayed unmatched. Germline CDR1 SNHLY, CDR2 FYNNEI. CDR3 length: 13 amino acids.

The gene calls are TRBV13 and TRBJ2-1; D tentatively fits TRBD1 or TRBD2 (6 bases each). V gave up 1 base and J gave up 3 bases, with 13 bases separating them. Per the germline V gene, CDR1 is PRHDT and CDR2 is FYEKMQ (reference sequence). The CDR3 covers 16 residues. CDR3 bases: TGTGCCAGCAGCTTAGAGGGGGGCGCGAACTACAATGAGCAGTTCTTC. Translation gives CASSLEGGANYNEQFF. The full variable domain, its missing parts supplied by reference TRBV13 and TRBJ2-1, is AAGVIQSPRHLIKEKRETATLKCYPIPRHDTVYWYQQGPGQDPQFLISFYEKMQSDKGSIPDRFSAQQFSDYHSELNMSSLELGDSALYFCASSLEGGANYNEQFFGPGTRLTVL.

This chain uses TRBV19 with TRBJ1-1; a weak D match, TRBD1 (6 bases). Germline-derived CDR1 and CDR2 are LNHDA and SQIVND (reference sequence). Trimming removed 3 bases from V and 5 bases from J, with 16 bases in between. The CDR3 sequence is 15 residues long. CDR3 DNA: TGTGCCAGTAGTATGCTACAGGGAGAACAAACTGAAGCTTTCTTT. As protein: CASSMLQGEQTEAFF.

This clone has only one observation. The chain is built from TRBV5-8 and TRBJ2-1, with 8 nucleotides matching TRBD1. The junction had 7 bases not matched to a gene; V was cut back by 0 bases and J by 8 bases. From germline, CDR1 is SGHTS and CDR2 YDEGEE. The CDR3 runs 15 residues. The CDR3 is CASSLEGQGADEQFF. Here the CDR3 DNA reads TGTGCCAGCAGCTTGGAGGGGCAGGGGGCTGATGAGCAGTTCTTC.

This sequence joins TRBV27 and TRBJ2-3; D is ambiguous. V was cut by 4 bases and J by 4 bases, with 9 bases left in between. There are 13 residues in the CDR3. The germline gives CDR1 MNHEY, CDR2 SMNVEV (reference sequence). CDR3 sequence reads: CASSYSLADTQYF. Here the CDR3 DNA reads TGTGCCAGCAGTTATAGCCTCGCAGATACGCAGTATTTT.

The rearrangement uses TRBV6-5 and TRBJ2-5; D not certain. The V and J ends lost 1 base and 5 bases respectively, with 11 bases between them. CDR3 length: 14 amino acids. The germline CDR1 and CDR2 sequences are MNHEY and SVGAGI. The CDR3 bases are TGTGCCAGCAGTTACTTTCTGGGTTGGGAGACCCAGTACTTC. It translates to CASSYFLGWETQYF.

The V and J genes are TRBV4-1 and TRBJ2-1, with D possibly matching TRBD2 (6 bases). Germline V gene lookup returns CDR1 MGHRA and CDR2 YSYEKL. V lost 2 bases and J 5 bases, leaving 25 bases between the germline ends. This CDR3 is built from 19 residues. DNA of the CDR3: TGCGCCAGCAGCCAACAGACTGCAAACCTCCTCGGGGGTAACAATGAGCAGTTCTTC. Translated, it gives CASSQQTANLLGGNNEQFF.

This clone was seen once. CDR3 protein: CASSVDEGLVLSTDTQYF. DNA of the CDR3: TGTGCCAGCAGCGTAGACGAGGGACTAGTACTAAGCACAGATACGCAGTATTTT. The chain employs TRBV9 and TRBJ2-3; TRBD2 matches at 8 bases. CDR1 and CDR2 from the germline V gene are SGDLS and YYNGEE. With 0 bases clipped from V and 0 bases from J, the junction kept 9 bases outside the gene matches. This CDR3 has 18 residues. Full variable domain (remainder filled in from reference TRBV9 and TRBJ2-3): DSGVTQTPKHLITATGQRVTLRCSPRSGDLSVYWYQQSLDQGLQFLIQYYNGEERAKGNILERFSAQQFPDLHSELNLSSLELGDSALYFCASSVDEGLVLSTDTQYFGPGTRLTVL.

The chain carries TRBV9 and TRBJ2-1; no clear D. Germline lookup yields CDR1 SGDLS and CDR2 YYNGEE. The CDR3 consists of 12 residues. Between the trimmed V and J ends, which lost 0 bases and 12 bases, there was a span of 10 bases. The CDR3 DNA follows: TGTGCCAGCAGCGTAGAAGTGGCTCCGCAGTTCTTC. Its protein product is CASSVEVAPQFF.

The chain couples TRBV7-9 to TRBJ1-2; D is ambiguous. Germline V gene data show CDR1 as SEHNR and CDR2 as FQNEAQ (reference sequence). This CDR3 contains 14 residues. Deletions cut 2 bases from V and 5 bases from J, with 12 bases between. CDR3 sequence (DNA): TGTGCCAGCAGCTTAATCACAGTTTTATATGGCTACACCTTC. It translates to CASSLITVLYGYTF.

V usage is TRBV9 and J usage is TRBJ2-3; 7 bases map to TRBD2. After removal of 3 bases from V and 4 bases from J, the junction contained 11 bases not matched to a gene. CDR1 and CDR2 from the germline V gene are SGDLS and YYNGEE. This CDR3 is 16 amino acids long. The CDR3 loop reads CASSAGGNWFSDTQYF. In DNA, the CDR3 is TGTGCCAGCAGCGCCGGGGGGAATTGGTTTTCAGATACGCAGTATTTT.